This TCR beta chain appears in the sequencing data of a study of blood T cell repertoires in COVID-19 (TCRdb year 2020). Regarding the study in general: Samples covering the acute and convalescent phases of COVID-19 were provided by collaborators in the United States, Italy and Spain. The prospective study material was composed of cDNA or gDNA derived from T cells, B-cell-depleted T cells, or PBMCs. The dataset comprised deeply sampled blood TCRbeta repertoires from subjects exposed to, actively infected with, or recovered from COVID-19. The repertoires were released in a freely available public database meant as a resource for research on the immune response to SARS-CoV-2. Samples came from the ongoing ImmuneRACE study (first 160 participants) plus 1,254 subjects from 6 global collaborators. Sample metadata almost always included a de-identified subject ID, COVID-19 status, age in years and sex. Where HLA class I and class II types were available, the types were taken from metadata supplied by the sample provider, not from assay-based typing. Study-level results and caveats: The amount of clinical and demographic metadata varied by source and participant and was provided uncurated.

Collaborating institutions collected whole blood in K2EDTA tubes following their own protocols. For TCRbeta analysis, collaborator samples were shipped as frozen whole blood, as isolated PBMCs, or as DNA extracted from either sample type. Concerning this clone: It has no known antigen specificity. Per-nucleotide qualities are absent, and no much larger clonotype sits a single base away.

TCRbeta CDR3 regions were amplified from genomic DNA by means of the immunoSEQ Assay, a bias-controlled multiplex PCR. The original pipeline was this. Within the assay, amplification of reference gene primers was used to estimate how many nucleated cells each sample contained. To quantify the absolute abundance of each unique TCRbeta CDR3 rearrangement, sequence reads were collapsed and filtered. Productive Simpson clonality was computed per sample as the square root of Simpson's diversity index over productive rearrangements. TCRdb mirrors the immuneACCESS table, restricted to in-frame sequences. Some clones are absent from its copies; in checked studies, under half trace to an unresolved V gene, and the reason for the others is unknown. D and trimming come from the DNA, and the V and J calls and clone size come from that table. This sample lists about 120,000 clones; 85% to 90% were detected once. The ten largest clonotypes hold 25% to 35% of the sample.

Taken from the germline V gene, the CDR1 and CDR2 loops are MDHEN and SYDVKM. Reading from cysteine to phenylalanine, the CDR3 counts 15 amino acids. Only the CDR3 region is kept as DNA, spanning 45 bases read in frame from base 1. The germline V and J ends show losses of 6 bases and 6 bases respectively, and no gene match explains 10 bases of the junction. Sequencing was carried out using peripheral blood. The chain was built from TRBV28 and TRBJ2-3; TRBD2 aligns with 9 central bases. The receptor was derived from a man between 65 and 85 years old with active or convalescent COVID-19. The DNA is TGTGCCAGCAGGGGAGGGACTAGCTCTTCGGATACGCAGTATTTT. The resulting protein is CASRGGTSSSDTQYF.